A selection of T cell receptor beta chains follows, all from one sample in a study of blood T cell repertoires in COVID-19. This table comes from immunoSEQ multiplex PCR, and its TCRdb copy is limited to in-frame clones, with some not included. The sample carries some 340,000 clones, 85% recorded once. Material: peripheral blood. These receptors all stem from a woman aged 18-29 years with acute or convalescent COVID-19. The CDR3 runs from the conserved cysteine through the conserved F or W. A D gene is named only where the DNA matches it firmly. Rows may omit the clone size; those that give it use once, few, many or a size class.

len,abundance,d_gene,v_gene,j_gene,CDR3aa,CDR3nt
13,once,TRBD1,TRBV27,TRBJ2-7,CASRLDRSDEQYF,TGTGCCAGCAGATTGGACAGGTCGGACGAGCAGTACTTC
16,.,TRBD1,TRBV2,TRBJ1-2,CASSEFGDRVPYGYTF,TGTGCCAGCAGTGAATTTGGGGACAGGGTACCCTATGGCTACACCTTC
15,many,.,TRBV28,TRBJ1-3,CASSTGQSLGNTIYF,TGTGCCAGCAGTACAGGACAGAGTCTTGGAAACACCATATATTTT
16,.,.,TRBV21-1,TRBJ2-7,CASSTRLETHSYEQYF,TGTGCCAGCAGCACCAGACTAGAAACGCACTCCTACGAGCAGTACTTC
15,.,TRBD2,TRBV13,TRBJ2-7,CASSSRLAAYYEQYF,TGTGCCAGCAGCTCACGACTAGCGGCGTACTACGAGCAGTACTTC
15,few,.,TRBV27,TRBJ2-6,CASRTPSSGANVLTF,TGTGCCAGCAGAACCCCCAGCTCTGGGGCCAACGTCCTGACTTTC
12,.,.,TRBV2,TRBJ1-5,CASSVSNQPQHF,TGTGCCAGCAGTGTGAGTAATCAGCCCCAGCATTTT
15,once,.,TRBV5-1,TRBJ1-5,CASSLEPGGNQPQHF,TGCGCCAGCAGCTTGGAGCCAGGGGGCAATCAGCCCCAGCATTTT
11,.,.,TRBV30,TRBJ2-1,CAWMSYNEQFF,TGTGCCTGGATGAGTTACAATGAGCAGTTCTTC
15,.,.,TRBV9,TRBJ1-3,CASSVAPNRGNTIYF,TGTGCCAGCAGCGTAGCACCTAACCGGGGGAACACCATATATTTT
15,.,TRBD2,TRBV5-1,TRBJ2-7,CASSFGLAGNYEQYF,TGCGCCAGCAGTTTCGGACTAGCGGGAAACTACGAGCAGTACTTC
15,many,.,TRBV24-1,TRBJ1-3,CATSDSGNSGNTIYF,TGTGCCACCAGTGATTCCGGGAACTCTGGAAACACCATATATTTT
12,.,.,TRBV7-3,TRBJ2-4,CASSRDKNIQYF,TGTGCCAGCAGCCGGGACAAAAACATTCAGTACTTC
15,.,TRBD1,TRBV19,TRBJ1-5,CASTQGNLKGWAQHF,TGTGCCAGTACACAGGGGAATTTAAAGGGTTGGGCCCAGCATTTT
14,.,TRBD1,TRBV18,TRBJ2-7,CASSEHRDSYEQYF,TGTGCCAGCTCAGAACATCGGGACAGTTACGAGCAGTACTTC
18,.,.,TRBV3-1/TRBV3-2,TRBJ1-5,CASSLTAGGRESNQPQHF,TGTGCCAGCAGCCTAACCGCGGGAGGTCGGGAGAGCAATCAGCCCCAGCATTTT
15,.,TRBD1,TRBV13,TRBJ1-1,CASSLGRRGQAEAFF,TGTGCCAGCAGCTTAGGCCGTAGGGGGCAAGCTGAAGCTTTCTTT
14,.,TRBD1,TRBV29-1,TRBJ2-3,CSAYTGGATDTQYF,TGCAGCGCCTATACAGGGGGCGCAACAGATACGCAGTATTTT
11,.,.,TRBV5-1,TRBJ1-1,CASSLSPEAFF,TGCGCCAGCAGCTTGAGCCCTGAAGCTTTCTTT
14,.,TRBD1,TRBV9,TRBJ1-1,CASSESTGGTEAFF,TGTGCCAGCAGCGAATCGACAGGGGGGACTGAAGCTTTCTTT
17,.,.,TRBV3-1/TRBV3-2,TRBJ2-1,CASSHVPGMSSYNEQFF,TGTGCCAGCAGCCATGTTCCGGGAATGAGCTCCTACAATGAGCAGTTCTTC
19,.,.,TRBV18,TRBJ1-1,CASSPLWVRVGIPVTEAFF,TGTGCCAGCTCACCACTTTGGGTCAGGGTGGGGATTCCGGTCACTGAAGCTTTCTTT
18,.,TRBD2,TRBV3-1/TRBV3-2,TRBJ2-3,CASSPPRGTSGKSDTQYF,TGTGCCAGCAGCCCGCCTCGAGGGACTAGCGGGAAATCAGATACGCAGTATTTT
15,few,TRBD2,TRBV28,TRBJ2-2,CASRRTSANTGELFF,TGTGCCAGCAGGCGGACTAGCGCGAACACCGGGGAGCTGTTTTTT
15,.,TRBD2,TRBV7-3,TRBJ2-5,CASSLGSGSSETQYF,TGTGCCAGCAGCTTAGGTAGCGGGAGCTCCGAGACCCAGTACTTC
15,.,TRBD1,TRBV9,TRBJ1-2,CASSVLGQGAPGYTF,TGTGCCAGCAGCGTATTAGGACAGGGGGCGCCTGGCTACACCTTC
14,.,TRBD1,TRBV15,TRBJ2-7,CATSRGTGGYEQYF,TGTGCCACCAGCAGGGGGACAGGGGGCTACGAGCAGTACTTC